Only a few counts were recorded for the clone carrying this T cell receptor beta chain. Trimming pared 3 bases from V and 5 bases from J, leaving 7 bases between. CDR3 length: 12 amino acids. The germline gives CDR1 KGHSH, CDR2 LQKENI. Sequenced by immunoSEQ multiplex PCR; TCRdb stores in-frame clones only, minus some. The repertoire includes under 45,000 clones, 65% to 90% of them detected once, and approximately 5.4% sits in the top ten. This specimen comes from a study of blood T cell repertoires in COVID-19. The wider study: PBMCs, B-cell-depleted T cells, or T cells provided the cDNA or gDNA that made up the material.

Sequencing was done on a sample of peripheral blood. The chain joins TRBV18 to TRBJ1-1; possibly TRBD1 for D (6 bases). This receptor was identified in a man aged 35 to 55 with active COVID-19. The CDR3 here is CASSPGATEAFF. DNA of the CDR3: TGTGCCAGCTCACCGGGGGCGACTGAAGCTTTCTTT.